This T cell receptor beta chain comes out of a study of CD8+ T cells in alopecia areata. There are 11 residues in the CDR3. From germline, CDR1 is MNHNS and CDR2 SASEGT. Trimming left V 2 bases short and J 7 bases short, with 5 bases between. Sequencing templates came from extracted RNA that was reverse transcribed into cDNA. Sequencing used immunoSEQ multiplex PCR; TCRdb keeps in-frame clones, though not all of them. The data show under 150,000 clones, less than 65% seen once. This receptor was identified in a human donor in good health. The sample comprised CD8+ T cells sorted from blood. V and J are TRBV6-1 and TRBJ1-2; D call uncertain. The CDR3 loop reads CASSEWVGYTF. The CDR3 DNA reads as TGTGCCAGCAGTGAATGGGTTGGCTACACCTTC.